This entry lists 17 T cell receptor beta chains sequenced from one sample in a study of CD8+CD57+ T cells in acquired aplastic anemia. Genomic DNA constituted the template upon which TCR beta VDJ and CDR3 profiling was performed. TCRdb reprocessed the reads via MiXCR and lists one record per CDR3 protein. The data contain 150,000 to 200,000 distinct CDR3 sequences, about 64% of them singletons. Sequencing was done on a sample of sorted CD4+, CD8+, or CD8+CD57+ T cells (not recorded which) from PBMCs. These receptors originate from a human donor with severe aplastic anemia or a healthy control (not recorded which).

The sample holds a few counts of this clonotype. V usage is TRBV13 and J usage is TRBJ2-3, with 14 nucleotides matching TRBD2. CDR1 and CDR2 (germline): PRHDT, FYEKMQ (reference sequence). V shed 2 bases, J shed 0 bases, and the junction held 7 bases outside the gene matches. This CDR3 has 19 amino acids. DNA of the CDR3: TGTGCCAGCAGCTTATTCGCGGGACTAGCGGGGGAAAGCACAGATACGCAGTATTTT. This encodes CASSLFAGLAGESTDTQYF.

This clonotype was counted a single time. An end of the junction differs from the germline gene, which may be a read error. The J gene is TRBJ2-3, the V gene TRBV4-1; TRBD2 agrees at 7 bases. The CDR3 runs to 15 residues. CDR1 and CDR2 from the germline V gene are MGHRA and YSYEKL. The CDR3 here is CASSQEVAGVDTQYF. CDR3 coding DNA: TGCGCCAGCAGTCAAGAGGTGGCGGGGGTGGATACGCAGTATTTT.

The chain uses TRBV10-3 and TRBJ1-5; D not certain. The CDR3 is made up of 16 amino acids. Germline CDR1 is ENHRY and CDR2 is SYGVKD. V lost 0 bases and J lost 2, with 11 bases in between. In DNA, the CDR3 is TGTGCCATCAGTGAGTCTGAGGGTTTTGGCAATCAGCCCCAGCATTTT. Translated, it gives CAISESEGFGNQPQHF.

The V and J genes are TRBV7-9 and TRBJ1-5; TRBD1 is a possible D gene (6 bases). Germline values: CDR1 SEHNR, CDR2 FQNEAQ (reference sequence). V was clipped by 3 bases and J by 2 bases, with 20 bases between them. The length of the CDR3 is 18 residues. This chain's CDR3 is CASSLMQLRGSGNQPQHF. The CDR3 DNA sequence: TGTGCCAGCAGCTTGATGCAACTCAGGGGATCGGGCAATCAGCCCCAGCATTTT.

This clonotype was counted many times. CDR3 amino acids: CAWTSGQNNEQFF. CDR3 sequence (DNA): TGTGCCTGGACTAGCGGACAAAACAATGAGCAGTTCTTC. The chain combines TRBV30 with TRBJ2-1; TRBD2 matches at 7 bases. V shed 4 bases, J shed 5 bases, and the junction held 5 bases outside the gene matches. Germline V gene lookup returns CDR1 GTSNPN and CDR2 SVGIG (reference sequence). The CDR3 is made up of 13 amino acids.

The chain uses TRBV29-1 and TRBJ1-2; possible D gene TRBD1, 6 bases. The germline V and J ends were trimmed by 7 bases and 5 bases, with 14 bases remaining between them. CDR1 is SQVTM and CDR2 is ANQGSEA in the germline V gene. This CDR3 is built from 12 residues. In DNA, the CDR3 is TGCAGCGCCAAGGGGGGCCCATATGGCTACACCTTC. Its protein product is CSAKGGPYGYTF.

V is TRBV7-9 and J is TRBJ1-1; 8 bases fit TRBD1. Trimming removed 5 bases from V and 3 bases from J; junction bases left unmatched: 2. Germline assignment: CDR1 SEHNR and CDR2 FQNEAQ (reference sequence). This CDR3 comprises 13 residues. This chain's CDR3 is CASSQDRDTEAFF. DNA of the CDR3: TGTGCCAGCAGCCAGGACAGGGACACTGAAGCTTTCTTT.

This clonotype was recorded at least ten times. V usage is TRBV30 and J usage is TRBJ1-2; D ambiguous. This CDR3 has 10 residues. Trimming removed 8 bases from V and 7 bases from J, with 11 bases in between. Germline V CDR1 and CDR2: GTSNPN, SVGIG (reference sequence). CDR3 sequence reads: CAIHGFGYTF. CDR3 DNA: TGTGCCATACACGGTTTTGGCTACACCTTC. Complete variable domain (other parts from reference TRBV30 and TRBJ1-2): SQTIHQWPATLVQPVGSPLSLECTVEGTSNPNLYWYRQAAGRGLQLLFYSVGIGQISSEVPQNLSASRPQDRQFILSSKKLLLSDSGFYLCAIHGFGYTFGSGTRLTVV.

The chain employs TRBV20-1 and TRBJ2-7, with D possibly being TRBD1 (6 bases). Trimming left V 0 bases short and J 1 base short, with 10 bases between. CDR3 length: 14 residues. Germline CDR1 DFQATT, CDR2 SNEGSKA (reference sequence). The CDR3 DNA reads as TGCAGTGCTAGAGAACAGGGTGGGTCCTACGAGCAGTACTTC. This codes for CSAREQGGSYEQYF.

The V and J genes are TRBV6-5 and TRBJ2-6; D ambiguous. Germline V gives CDR1 MNHEY, CDR2 SVGAGI. Trimming shortened V by 2 bases and J by 1 base, and 12 bases separated the two germline ends. CDR3 length equals 17 residues. As DNA, the CDR3 is TGTGCCAGCAGTTACGAGACGGCCATTTCTGGGGCCAACGTCCTGACTTTC. Amino acid sequence: CASSYETAISGANVLTF.

The CDR3 loop is CASSSPVSAQYF. The CDR3 coding sequence is TGTGCCAGCAGCTCCCCGGTTAGCGCGCAGTATTTT. V and J are TRBV5-5 and TRBJ2-3; tentatively, D is TRBD2 (5 bases). Germline values: CDR1 SGHKS, CDR2 YYEKEE (reference sequence). Trimming pared 3 bases from V and 10 bases from J, leaving 12 bases between. CDR3 size: 12 residues.

The chain carries TRBV2 and TRBJ2-7; no clear D. CDR1 is SNHLY and CDR2 is FYNNEI in the germline V gene. The CDR3 has 11 amino acids. Trimming shortened V by 9 bases and J by 2 bases, and 8 bases separated the two germline ends. The DNA for the CDR3 is TGTGCCAGTCTGAGCCCCTACGAGCAGTACTTC. It encodes CASLSPYEQYF.

V gene TRBV5-1 combines with J gene TRBJ2-5; D is perhaps TRBD2 (5 bases). The CDR3 totals 12 residues. Germline CDR1 reads SGHRS; CDR2 reads YFSETQ. Trimming cost V 8 bases and J 5 bases, with 13 bases left between them. The CDR3 coding sequence is TGCGCCAGTTCAGTGGGAGCGGAGACCCAGTACTTC. Its translation: CASSVGAETQYF.

The chain employs TRBV11-2 and TRBJ2-7, with a weak D call TRBD2 (6 bases). Per the germline V gene, CDR1 is SGHAT and CDR2 is FQNNGV. This CDR3 comprises 15 residues. Trimming took off 5 bases at V and 0 bases at J, with 14 bases between the two ends. The CDR3 DNA reads as TGTGCCAGCAGCATGGGGGGACTTAACTCCTACGAGCAGTACTTC. Protein: CASSMGGLNSYEQYF. Full variable domain (rest looked up from reference TRBV11-2 and TRBJ2-7): EAGVAQSPRYKIIEKRQSVAFWCNPISGHATLYWYQQILGQGPKLLIQFQNNGVVDDSQLPKDRFSAERLKGVDSTLKIQPAKLEDSAVYLCASSMGGLNSYEQYFGPGTRLTVT.

CDR3 residues: CSSEAGASSYEQYF. The CDR3 nucleotides are TGCAGCAGTGAAGCGGGGGCGAGCTCCTACGAGCAGTACTTC. The chain combines TRBV29-1 with TRBJ2-7; 8 nucleotides align to TRBD2. From germline, CDR1 is SQVTM and CDR2 ANQGSEA. The CDR3 is 14 amino acids. The trim removed 8 bases at V and 0 bases at J, leaving 9 bases unmatched.

The V call is TRBV2, the J call TRBJ1-5; D is possibly TRBD1 (5 bases). From germline, CDR1 is SNHLY and CDR2 FYNNEI. The V end was cut by 6 bases, the J end by 2 bases, with 14 bases between. The CDR3 totals 15 residues. The CDR3 coding sequence is TGTGCCAGCAGCTCCAGGGATTTTGGCAATCAGCCCCAGCATTTT. Protein sequence: CASSSRDFGNQPQHF.

This chain joins TRBV10-3 and TRBJ2-3; 12 bases align to TRBD2. There are 16 residues in the CDR3. The germline V gene has CDR1 ENHRY and CDR2 SYGVKD. The junction had 9 bases not matched to a gene; V was cut back by 7 bases and J by 4 bases. Written as DNA, the CDR3 is TGTGCCATCAATCCTAGCGGGGGGGCCAGGGCAGATACGCAGTATTTT. Residues: CAINPSGGARADTQYF.